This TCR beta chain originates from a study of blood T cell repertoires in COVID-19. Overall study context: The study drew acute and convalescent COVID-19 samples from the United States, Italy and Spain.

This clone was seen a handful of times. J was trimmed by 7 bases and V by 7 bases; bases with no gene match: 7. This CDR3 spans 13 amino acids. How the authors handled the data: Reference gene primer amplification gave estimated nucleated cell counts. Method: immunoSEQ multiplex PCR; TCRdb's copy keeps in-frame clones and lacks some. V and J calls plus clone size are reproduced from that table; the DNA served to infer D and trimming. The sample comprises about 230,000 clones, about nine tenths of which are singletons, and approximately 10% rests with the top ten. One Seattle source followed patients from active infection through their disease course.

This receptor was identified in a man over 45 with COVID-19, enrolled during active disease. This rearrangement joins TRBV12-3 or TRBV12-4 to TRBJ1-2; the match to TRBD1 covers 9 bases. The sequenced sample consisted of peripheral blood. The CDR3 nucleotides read TGTGCCAGCACCTTGGGACAGGGATTTGGCTACACCTTC. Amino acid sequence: CASTLGQGFGYTF.